This T cell receptor (beta chain) was found in a study of T cell changes during pregnancy in multiple sclerosis. Assay used: immunoSEQ multiplex PCR; TCRdb lists only in-frame clones, some missing. The sample lists 100,000 or so clones, 90% occurring once. Germline V gene lookup returns CDR1 SGHAT and CDR2 FQNNGV. The CDR3 length is 16 residues. V was cut by 2 bases and J by 0 bases, with 11 bases left in between. This sample comprised peripheral blood, obtained in the second trimester of pregnancy. The chain employs TRBV11-2 and TRBJ1-3; D is ambiguous. The clonotype originates from a female donor in good health, enrolled as a control in a pregnancy study. In DNA form, the CDR3 reads TGTGCCAGCAGCTTAAATGTGCGGGGCTCTGGAAACACCATATATTTT. Encoded protein: CASSLNVRGSGNTIYF. The variable domain in full, completed from reference TRBV11-2 and TRBJ1-3, reads EAGVAQSPRYKIIEKRQSVAFWCNPISGHATLYWYQQILGQGPKLLIQFQNNGVVDDSQLPKDRFSAERLKGVDSTLKIQPAKLEDSAVYLCASSLNVRGSGNTIYFGEGSWLTVV.